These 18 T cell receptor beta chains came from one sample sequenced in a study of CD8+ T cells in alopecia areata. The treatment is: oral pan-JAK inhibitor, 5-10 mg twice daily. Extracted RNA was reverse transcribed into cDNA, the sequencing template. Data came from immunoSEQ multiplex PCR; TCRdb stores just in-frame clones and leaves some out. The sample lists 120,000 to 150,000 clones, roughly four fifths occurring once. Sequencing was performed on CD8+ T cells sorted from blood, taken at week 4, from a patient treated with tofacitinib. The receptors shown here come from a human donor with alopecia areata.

CDR3 coding DNA: TGTGCCAGTAGTATAGACGGGACAGCTGATAATCAGCCCCAGCATTTT. It encodes CASSIDGTADNQPQHF. The chain has TRBV19 and TRBJ1-5, with 7 positions matching TRBD1. From germline, CDR1 is LNHDA and CDR2 SQIVND (reference sequence). CDR3 length: 16 amino acids. J was trimmed by 4 bases and V by 0 bases; bases with no gene match: 6.

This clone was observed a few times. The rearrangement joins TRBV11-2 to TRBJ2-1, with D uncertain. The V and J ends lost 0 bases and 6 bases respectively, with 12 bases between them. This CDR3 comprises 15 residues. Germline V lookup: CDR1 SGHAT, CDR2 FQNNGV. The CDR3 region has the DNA TGTGCCAGCAGCTTAGATCTAAAGCCGTTCAATGAGCAGTTCTTC. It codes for CASSLDLKPFNEQFF.

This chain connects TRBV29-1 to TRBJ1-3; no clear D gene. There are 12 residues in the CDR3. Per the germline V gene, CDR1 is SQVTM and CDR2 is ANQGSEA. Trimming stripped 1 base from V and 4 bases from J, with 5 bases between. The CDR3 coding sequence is TGCAGCGTTGAAGTTCCGGGAAACACCATATATTTT. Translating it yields CSVEVPGNTIYF.

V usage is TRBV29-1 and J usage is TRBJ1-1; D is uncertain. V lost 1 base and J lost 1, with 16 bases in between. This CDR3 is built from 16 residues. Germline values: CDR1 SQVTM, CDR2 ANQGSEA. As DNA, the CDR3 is TGCAGCGTTGAAGGGGCAACGGGGATATCGAACACTGAAGCTTTCTTT. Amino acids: CSVEGATGISNTEAFF.

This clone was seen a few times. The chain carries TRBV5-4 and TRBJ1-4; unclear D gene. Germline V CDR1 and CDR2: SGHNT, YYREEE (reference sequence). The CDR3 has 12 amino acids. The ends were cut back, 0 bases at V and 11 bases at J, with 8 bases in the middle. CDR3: CASSLDGGKLFF. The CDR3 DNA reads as TGTGCCAGCAGCTTGGATGGTGGGAAACTGTTTTTT.

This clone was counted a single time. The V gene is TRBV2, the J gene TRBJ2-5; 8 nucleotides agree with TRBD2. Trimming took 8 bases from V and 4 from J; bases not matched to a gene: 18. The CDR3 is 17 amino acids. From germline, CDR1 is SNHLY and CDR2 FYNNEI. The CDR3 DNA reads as TGTGCCAGCCAGGGGCTTAGCGGGGCCCCGGGGGGAGAGACCCAGTACTTC. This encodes CASQGLSGAPGGETQYF.

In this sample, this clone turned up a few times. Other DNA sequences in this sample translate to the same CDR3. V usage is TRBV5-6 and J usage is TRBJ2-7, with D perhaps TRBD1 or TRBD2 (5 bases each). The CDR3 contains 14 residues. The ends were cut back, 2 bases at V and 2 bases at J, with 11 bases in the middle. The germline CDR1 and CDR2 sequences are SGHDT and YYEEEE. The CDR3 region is CASSFGAGTYEQYF. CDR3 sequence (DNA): TGTGCCAGCAGCTTCGGGGCAGGGACCTACGAGCAGTACTTC.

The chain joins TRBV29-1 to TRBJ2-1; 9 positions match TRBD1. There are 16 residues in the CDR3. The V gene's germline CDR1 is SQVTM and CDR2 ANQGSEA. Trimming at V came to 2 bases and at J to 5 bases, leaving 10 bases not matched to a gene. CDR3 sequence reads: CSVEPPRDRVNNEQFF. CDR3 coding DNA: TGCAGCGTTGAACCGCCACGGGACAGGGTAAACAATGAGCAGTTCTTC.

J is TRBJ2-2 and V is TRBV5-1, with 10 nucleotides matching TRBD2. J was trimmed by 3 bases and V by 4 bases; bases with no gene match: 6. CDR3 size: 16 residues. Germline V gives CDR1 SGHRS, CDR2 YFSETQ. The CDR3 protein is CASSGGLARDTGELFF. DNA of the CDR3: TGCGCCAGCAGCGGGGGACTAGCGAGAGACACCGGGGAGCTGTTTTTT.

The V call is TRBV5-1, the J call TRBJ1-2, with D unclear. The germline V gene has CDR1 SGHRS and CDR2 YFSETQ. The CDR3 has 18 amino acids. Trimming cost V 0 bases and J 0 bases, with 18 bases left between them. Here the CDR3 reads CASSLVGSGFGSNYGYTF. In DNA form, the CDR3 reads TGCGCCAGCAGCTTGGTGGGGTCGGGTTTCGGCTCTAACTATGGCTACACCTTC.

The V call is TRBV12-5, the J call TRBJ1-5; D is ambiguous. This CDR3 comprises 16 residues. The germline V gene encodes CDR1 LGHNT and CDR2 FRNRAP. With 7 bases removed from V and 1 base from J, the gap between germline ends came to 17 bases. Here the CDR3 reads CASVQDSDLSNQPQHF. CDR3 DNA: TGTGCTAGTGTCCAAGACTCTGACCTCAGCAATCAGCCCCAGCATTTT.

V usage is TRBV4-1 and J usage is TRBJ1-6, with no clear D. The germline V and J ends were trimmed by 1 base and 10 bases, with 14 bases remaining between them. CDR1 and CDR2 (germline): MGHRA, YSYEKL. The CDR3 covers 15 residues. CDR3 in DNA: TGCGCCAGCAGCCAAGGAGGCTCAACCGGGTCACCCCTCCACTTT. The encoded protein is CASSQGGSTGSPLHF.

DNA for the CDR3: TGTGCCAGCAGCCCGGGACAGGGGTTCAACAATGAGCAGTTCTTC. Protein sequence: CASSPGQGFNNEQFF. The V and J genes are TRBV7-2 and TRBJ2-1, with 10 bases fitting TRBD1. The CDR3 contains 15 residues. Germline-derived CDR1 and CDR2 are SGHTA and FQGNSA. After removal of 5 bases from V and 5 bases from J, the junction contained 6 bases not matched to a gene.

The CDR3 coding sequence is TGTGCCAGTAGTATGGGTCGGTTGAGCAATCAGCCCCAGCATTTT. Translating it yields CASSMGRLSNQPQHF. This sequence joins TRBV19 and TRBJ1-5; D is unclear. Between the trimmed V and J ends, which lost 3 bases and 1 base, there was a span of 10 bases. CDR3 size: 15 residues. Germline CDR1 reads LNHDA; CDR2 reads SQIVND (reference sequence).

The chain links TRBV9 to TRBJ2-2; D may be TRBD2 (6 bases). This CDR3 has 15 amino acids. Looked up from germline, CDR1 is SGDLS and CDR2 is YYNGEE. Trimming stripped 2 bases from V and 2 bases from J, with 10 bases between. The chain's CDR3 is CASSVSGGNTGELFF. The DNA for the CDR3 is TGTGCCAGCAGCGTTTCCGGGGGAAACACCGGGGAGCTGTTTTTT.

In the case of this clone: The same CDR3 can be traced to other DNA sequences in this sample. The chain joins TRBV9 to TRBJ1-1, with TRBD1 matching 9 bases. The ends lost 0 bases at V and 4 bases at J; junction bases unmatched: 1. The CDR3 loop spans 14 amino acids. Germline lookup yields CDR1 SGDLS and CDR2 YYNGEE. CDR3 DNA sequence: TGTGCCAGCAGCGTAGGGGACAGGGTCACTGAAGCTTTCTTT. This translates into CASSVGDRVTEAFF. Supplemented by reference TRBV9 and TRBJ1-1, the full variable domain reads DSGVTQTPKHLITATGQRVTLRCSPRSGDLSVYWYQQSLDQGLQFLIQYYNGEERAKGNILERFSAQQFPDLHSELNLSSLELGDSALYFCASSVGDRVTEAFFGQGTRLTVV.

CDR3 DNA: TGTGCCAGCAGCTTAGCTAAGCTAGGCCACGAGCAGTACTTC. Protein: CASSLAKLGHEQYF. This chain uses TRBV7-2 with TRBJ2-7; D is unresolved. Germline CDR1 reads SGHTA; CDR2 reads FQGNSA. The germline V and J ends were trimmed by 0 bases and 5 bases, with 11 bases remaining between them. The CDR3 loop spans 14 amino acids.

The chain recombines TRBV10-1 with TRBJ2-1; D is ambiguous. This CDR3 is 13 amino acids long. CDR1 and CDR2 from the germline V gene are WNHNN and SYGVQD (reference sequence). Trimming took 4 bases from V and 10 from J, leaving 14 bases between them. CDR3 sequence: CASSGVFGSEQFF. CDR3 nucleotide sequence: TGCGCCAGCAGTGGTGTCTTCGGTAGCGAGCAGTTCTTC.